The 27 T cell receptor beta chains listed next were all sequenced from one sample in a study of T-cell memory formation after mild COVID-19. TCRdb ran MiXCR on the 5' RACE reads and lists one entry per CDR3 protein. Of a few hundred thousand distinct CDR3 sequences in the sample, approximately 7.6% are singletons; the top ten hold less than 25%. The sample comprised PBMCs or a T cell subset sorted from them (not recorded which). These receptors came from a man aged 18-30 years who had mild COVID-19 (a few samples of this study predate the infection). Cell type and time point are not known.

This clonotype was detected only a few times. This chain connects TRBV19 to TRBJ2-1, with D hard to call. CDR3 size: 11 residues. The V gene lost 5 bases and the J gene lost 9 bases, with 8 bases spanning the gap. Germline CDR1 LNHDA, CDR2 SQIVND (reference sequence). The CDR3 region is CASSERREQFF. The CDR3 DNA follows: TGTGCCAGTAGTGAGAGGCGTGAGCAGTTCTTC.

This clonotype was counted between two and nine times. The chain combines TRBV19 with TRBJ1-5; no clear D. The CDR3 covers 15 residues. Trimming took off 6 bases at V and 0 bases at J, with 12 bases between the two ends. Germline V CDR1 and CDR2: LNHDA, SQIVND (reference sequence). CDR3 region: CASRIQRDSNQPQHF. CDR3 bases: TGTGCCAGTAGGATACAGCGGGATAGCAATCAGCCCCAGCATTTT. The full variable domain, with the rest looked up from reference TRBV19 and TRBJ1-5, is DGGITQSPKYLFRKEGQNVTLSCEQNLNHDAMYWYRQDPGQGLRLIYYSQIVNDFQKGDIAEGYSVSREKKESFPLTVTSAQKNPTAFYLCASRIQRDSNQPQHFGDGTRLSIL.

The genes are TRBV2 and TRBJ2-3, with TRBD1 as a possible D gene (6 bases). Trimming took 5 bases from V and 6 from J, leaving 15 bases between them. CDR1 is SNHLY and CDR2 is FYNNEI in the germline V gene. CDR3 length: 14 residues. CDR3 bases: TGTGCCAGCAGTCCGGGACAAGCGTTCGATACGCAGTATTTT. This gives the protein CASSPGQAFDTQYF.

CDR3 in amino acids: CAGGQGARGANVLTF. As DNA, the CDR3 is TGTGCCGGGGGACAGGGGGCACGAGGGGCCAACGTCCTGACTTTC. V gene TRBV12-3 or TRBV12-4 combines with J gene TRBJ2-6; 12 bases align to TRBD1. There are 15 residues in the CDR3. With V trimmed by 11 bases and J by 4 bases, 6 bases remained unmatched.

This clonotype was observed a handful of times. The rearrangement links TRBV12-3 or TRBV12-4 to TRBJ1-1; maybe TRBD1 (5 bases). This CDR3 has 14 amino acids. V was shortened by 6 bases and J by 1 base, with 12 bases between the two germline ends. CDR3 amino acids: CASSAHGANTEAFF. As DNA, the CDR3 is TGTGCCAGCAGCGCCCACGGGGCGAACACTGAAGCTTTCTTT.

The sample holds a few counts of this clonotype. The chain is built from TRBV19 and TRBJ2-7; D is unresolved. Per the germline V gene, CDR1 is LNHDA and CDR2 is SQIVND (reference sequence). This CDR3 spans 13 amino acids. V was clipped by 0 bases and J by 5 bases, with 8 bases between them. Written as DNA, the CDR3 is TGTGCCAGTAGTATAGACAGACATAACGAGCAGTACTTC. Protein product: CASSIDRHNEQYF.

This clonotype appeared a few times. The rearrangement uses TRBV7-2 and TRBJ1-5, with D perhaps TRBD1 (6 bases). The CDR3 is made up of 14 amino acids. Germline CDR1 reads SGHTA; CDR2 reads FQGNSA. V was cut by 4 bases and J by 3 bases, with 10 bases left in between. CDR3 DNA: TGTGCCAGCAGCTCTGACAGGACCAATCAGCCCCAGCATTTT. Its protein is CASSSDRTNQPQHF.

The chain has TRBV7-2 and TRBJ1-1; TRBD1 agrees at 7 bases. Germline CDR1 and CDR2: SGHTA and FQGNSA. Losses at the gene ends were 2 bases for V and 1 base for J; bases not matched to a gene: 1. CDR3 length equals 14 residues. CDR3 protein: CASSLNRGNTEAFF. CDR3 nucleotide sequence: TGTGCCAGCAGCTTAAACAGGGGGAACACTGAAGCTTTCTTT.

This clonotype was detected a few times. V gene TRBV27 combines with J gene TRBJ2-2, with TRBD1 matching 7 bases. Germline V CDR1 and CDR2: MNHEY, SMNVEV (reference sequence). The ends lost 1 base at V and 3 bases at J; junction bases unmatched: 5. The CDR3 has 16 amino acids. The CDR3 DNA reads as TGTGCCAGCAGTTTATATCCGACAGGGCACACCGGGGAGCTGTTTTTT. Protein product: CASSLYPTGHTGELFF.

Only a few counts were recorded for this clonotype. At one of its ends the junction is not consistent with the germline gene, which may arise from a read error. This chain joins TRBV7-2 and TRBJ2-5; D unresolved. This CDR3 region has 12 residues. Germline V lookup: CDR1 SGHTA, CDR2 FQGNSA. CDR3 sequence reads: CASSLTGALEAF. The CDR3 DNA is TGTGCCAGCAGCCTAACCGGCGCACTCGAGGCCTTC.

There are a few counts of this clonotype. This rearrangement joins TRBV29-1 to TRBJ1-2; D call uncertain. The CDR3 loop spans 12 amino acids. The V gene lost 7 bases and the J gene lost 8 bases, with 17 bases spanning the gap. Per the germline V gene, CDR1 is SQVTM and CDR2 is ANQGSEA. The CDR3 sequence is CSADVYGLGYTF. CDR3 sequence (DNA): TGCAGCGCCGACGTCTATGGTCTGGGCTACACCTTC.

The V call is TRBV11-2, the J call TRBJ1-1, with D possibly being TRBD1 (6 bases). The V gene's germline CDR1 is SGHAT and CDR2 FQNNGV. V shed 5 bases and J shed 0 bases, with 22 bases lying between them. This CDR3 comprises 18 residues. The CDR3 region is CASSRIAGTFRVNTEAFF. CDR3 nucleotide sequence: TGTGCCAGCAGCCGGATCGCCGGGACATTTAGGGTGAACACTGAAGCTTTCTTT.

The V and J genes are TRBV7-6 and TRBJ2-1, with D perhaps matching TRBD1 (6 bases). CDR1 and CDR2 (germline): SGHVS, FNYEAQ. This CDR3 spans 19 amino acids. V shed 1 base and J shed 0 bases, with 19 bases lying between them. CDR3 protein: CASSLEASYRASSYNEQFF. CDR3 sequence (DNA): TGTGCCAGCAGCTTAGAGGCGAGTTACAGGGCCAGCTCCTACAATGAGCAGTTCTTC.

This clonotype was seen repeatedly, ten times or more. This chain joins TRBV9 and TRBJ2-7; D possibly corresponds to TRBD2 (6 bases). The CDR3 has 15 residues. Germline CDR1 and CDR2: SGDLS and YYNGEE. Between the trimmed V and J ends, which lost 0 bases and 2 bases, there was a span of 12 bases. The CDR3 reads CASSVGAGGTYEQYF. The CDR3 nucleotides read TGTGCCAGCAGCGTAGGAGCGGGCGGAACCTACGAGCAGTACTTC.

The gene calls are TRBV4-1 and TRBJ2-4; D perhaps matches TRBD1 (5 bases). Germline CDR1 is MGHRA and CDR2 is YSYEKL. Trimming left V 0 bases short and J 9 bases short, with 9 bases between. This CDR3 comprises 13 residues. CDR3 in amino acids: CASSQEGAGIQYF. DNA for the CDR3: TGCGCCAGCAGCCAAGAAGGGGCCGGCATTCAGTACTTC.

The chain links TRBV10-3 to TRBJ1-2; D may be TRBD1 (6 bases). Trimming shortened V by 2 bases and J by 6 bases, and 10 bases separated the two germline ends. Per germline, CDR1 ENHRY and CDR2 SYGVKD. This CDR3 is 13 amino acids long. CDR3 nucleotides: TGTGCCATCAGTGAGGGGTCAGGGGATGGCTACACCTTC. It translates to CAISEGSGDGYTF.

The rearrangement joins TRBV9 to TRBJ2-2; no definite D call. Germline CDR1 reads SGDLS; CDR2 reads YYNGEE. The CDR3 runs 16 residues. V was shortened by 3 bases and J by 0 bases, with 12 bases between the two germline ends. CDR3 nucleotide sequence: TGTGCCAGCAGCGCAGATGGCCCCGCGAACACCGGGGAGCTGTTTTTT. Translation: CASSADGPANTGELFF. The full variable domain, its missing parts supplied by reference TRBV9 and TRBJ2-2, is DSGVTQTPKHLITATGQRVTLRCSPRSGDLSVYWYQQSLDQGLQFLIQYYNGEERAKGNILERFSAQQFPDLHSELNLSSLELGDSALYFCASSADGPANTGELFFGEGSRLTVL.

In its sample, this clonotype was seen a few times. The chain is built from TRBV5-1 and TRBJ2-1; 11 bases agree with TRBD2. Looked up from germline, CDR1 is SGHRS and CDR2 is YFSETQ. The CDR3 runs to 16 residues. V dropped 4 bases and J dropped 7; count of bases not matched to a gene: 10. CDR3 amino acids: CASSLSASGGPNEQFF. As DNA, the CDR3 is TGCGCCAGCAGCCTGAGCGCTAGCGGGGGGCCTAATGAGCAGTTCTTC. Looking up the rest from reference TRBV5-1 and TRBJ2-1 gives the full variable domain: KAGVTQTPRYLIKTRGQQVTLSCSPISGHRSVSWYQQTPGQGLQFLFEYFSETQRNKGNFPGRFSGRQFSNSRSEMNVSTLELGDSALYLCASSLSASGGPNEQFFGPGTRLTVL.

The chain couples TRBV21-1 to TRBJ1-3. TRBV21-1 counts as a pseudogene. This CDR3 has 19 residues. The CDR3 DNA is TGTGCCAGCAGCAAAATACCGGCACGATTGGACTACTCTGGAAACACCATATATTTT. It yields the protein CASSKIPARLDYSGNTIYF.

This clonotype has only a few counts. The chain recombines TRBV7-2 with TRBJ2-2, with a tentative D call TRBD2 (5 bases). CDR3 size: 13 residues. V lost 5 bases and J 8 bases, leaving 12 bases between the germline ends. Germline CDR1 and CDR2: SGHTA and FQGNSA. Here the CDR3 DNA reads TGTGCCAGCAGCGCGGGCCTTTCGGGGGAGCTGTTTTTT. It translates to CASSAGLSGELFF.

This chain links TRBV3-1 with TRBJ1-2; D ambiguous. V was pared by 4 bases and J by 6 bases, with 15 bases between. The CDR3 is made up of 14 amino acids. Germline V gene sequence: CDR1 LGHDT, CDR2 YNNKEL (reference sequence). The CDR3 DNA reads TGTGCCAGCAGCCCTTCAAGTCTCGGGGATGGCTACACCTTC. Its protein product is CASSPSSLGDGYTF. The full variable domain, in which reference TRBV3-1 and TRBJ1-2 provide the parts outside the CDR3, is DTAVSQTPKYLVTQMGNDKSIKCEQNLGHDTMYWYKQDSKKFLKIMFSYNNKELIINETVPNRFSPKSPDKAHLNLHINSLELGDSAVYFCASSPSSLGDGYTFGSGTRLTVV.

This clonotype has just a few counts. The chain uses TRBV5-1 and TRBJ2-3, with D possibly TRBD2 on 5 matching bases. In germline, CDR1 is SGHRS, CDR2 YFSETQ. The CDR3 is 16 amino acids. Trimming removed 4 bases from V and 2 bases from J, with 17 bases in between. CDR3 coding DNA: TGCGCCAGCAGCCCCCCTGTCCGGGAATTCACAGATACGCAGTATTTT. Amino acids: CASSPPVREFTDTQYF.

This clonotype was seen a handful of times. The chain joins TRBV11-2 to TRBJ2-3; perhaps TRBD2 as D (6 bases). Per the germline V gene, CDR1 is SGHAT and CDR2 is FQNNGV. The CDR3 runs to 14 residues. V lost 0 bases, J lost 8 bases, and 12 bases lay in between. For the CDR3, the DNA is TGTGCCAGCAGCTTAGATACTAGCTGGGCTACGCAGTATTTT. Its translation: CASSLDTSWATQYF.

This clonotype occurred many times. This chain joins TRBV11-3 and TRBJ2-1; 7 bases are shared with TRBD2. The CDR3 length is 16 residues. Germline V gives CDR1 SGHNT, CDR2 YENEEA. The ends lost 1 base at V and 2 bases at J; junction bases unmatched: 5. This CDR3 is CASSLGDSGPYNEQFF. The CDR3 DNA reads as TGTGCCAGCAGCTTAGGAGATAGCGGGCCCTACAATGAGCAGTTCTTC.

This clonotype has just a few counts. V gene TRBV10-3 combines with J gene TRBJ1-4; D unclear. This CDR3 contains 13 residues. Germline V gene data show CDR1 as ENHRY and CDR2 as SYGVKD. Trimming shortened V by 0 bases and J by 10 bases, and 9 bases separated the two germline ends. The CDR3 region is CAISESTIGKLFF. In DNA, the CDR3 is TGTGCCATCAGTGAGTCGACAATTGGAAAACTGTTTTTT.

The V call is TRBV7-2, the J call TRBJ1-4; possibly TRBD1 for D (5 bases). Trimming removed 2 bases at V and 8 bases at J, with 12 bases between. Germline CDR1 reads SGHTA; CDR2 reads FQGNSA. The CDR3 has 14 residues. CDR3 nucleotides: TGTGCCAGCAGCTTATGGGGGTCTGACGAAAAACTGTTTTTT. Translating it yields CASSLWGSDEKLFF.

In its sample, this clonotype was seen a few times. The V gene is TRBV3-1, the J gene TRBJ2-7, with D unresolved. The V end was cut by 1 base, the J end by 6 bases, with 13 bases between. Germline assignment: CDR1 LGHDT and CDR2 YNNKEL (reference sequence). This CDR3 region has 14 residues. The CDR3, as DNA: TGTGCCAGCAGCCAAGTAGGCAGATTGAGCGAGCAGTACGTC. Its protein product is CASSQVGRLSEQYV.